The next 17 T cell receptor beta chains were all read from a single sample in a study of blood T cell repertoires in COVID-19. Repertoires were generated with immunoSEQ multiplex PCR, while TCRdb's copy carries only in-frame clones and drops some. The sample lists about 220,000 clones, roughly 84% occurring once. Sequencing input: peripheral blood. The receptors come from a man in his fifties or sixties who had recovered from COVID-19.

This sequence joins TRBV12-5 and TRBJ1-1; tentative D call: TRBD1 (6 bases). CDR1 and CDR2 from the germline V gene are LGHNT and FRNRAP. The V end was cut by 2 bases, the J end by 2 bases, with 15 bases between. This CDR3 is built from 16 residues. The CDR3 here is CASGLFTGRVNTEAFF. The CDR3 DNA sequence: TGTGCTAGTGGTTTGTTTACAGGGAGGGTTAACACTGAAGCTTTCTTT. Full variable domain (remainder filled in from reference TRBV12-5 and TRBJ1-1): DARVTQTPRHKVTEMGQEVTMRCQPILGHNTVFWYRQTMMQGLELLAYFRNRAPLDDSGMPKDRFSAEMPDATLATLKIQPSEPRDSAVYFCASGLFTGRVNTEAFFGQGTRLTVV.

This rearrangement joins TRBV6-5 to TRBJ1-1; D is possibly TRBD1 (6 bases). This CDR3 region has 13 residues. With 2 bases removed from V and 5 bases from J, the gap between germline ends came to 9 bases. Germline CDR1 reads MNHEY; CDR2 reads SVGAGI. In DNA form, the CDR3 reads TGTGCCAGCAGTTACAAGGGGGGGACTGAAGCTTTCTTT. Translating gives CASSYKGGTEAFF.

V and J are TRBV2 and TRBJ1-5; D is possibly TRBD1 (6 bases). Trimming took 5 bases from V and 4 from J, leaving 15 bases between them. The CDR3 contains 15 residues. Germline-derived CDR1 and CDR2 are SNHLY and FYNNEI. The CDR3 bases are TGTGCCAGCAGTAAAGGACAGAGAGAAAATCAGCCCCAGCATTTT. It is translated as CASSKGQRENQPQHF.

This chain links TRBV7-9 with TRBJ1-2, with TRBD1 matching over 7 bases. The CDR3 is made up of 16 amino acids. Per germline, CDR1 SEHNR and CDR2 FQNEAQ (reference sequence). V lost 8 bases and J lost 4; bases outside the gene matches: 16. DNA of the CDR3: TGTGCCAGCGAAAAAGTAGGGGGCCCTTACCCCTATGGCTACACCTTC. Its translation: CASEKVGGPYPYGYTF.

The chain is built from TRBV6-5 and TRBJ2-5, with D maybe TRBD2 (6 bases). The germline V gene has CDR1 MNHEY and CDR2 SVGAGI. V lost 0 bases and J 5 bases, leaving 13 bases between the germline ends. This CDR3 comprises 15 residues. CDR3 sequence (DNA): TGTGCCAGCAGTTACTCCGGCAGGGCGGGGGAGACCCAGTACTTC. This codes for CASSYSGRAGETQYF.

The rearrangement uses TRBV9 and TRBJ1-2; 7 bases align to TRBD1. Germline CDR1 SGDLS, CDR2 YYNGEE. V trimming: 3 bases; J trimming: 2 bases; junction bases outside the gene matches: 1. The length of the CDR3 is 13 residues. In nucleotides, the CDR3 is TGTGCCAGCAGCGAACAGGGGAACTATGGCTACACCTTC. Protein sequence: CASSEQGNYGYTF.

The chain couples TRBV6-6 to TRBJ2-7; TRBD2 aligns across 10 bases. CDR3 length: 17 amino acids. Germline loops: CDR1 MNHNY, CDR2 SVGAGI (reference sequence). Trimming removed 5 bases from V and 3 bases from J; junction bases left unmatched: 13. DNA for the CDR3: TGTGCCAGCAGTCCGTGGGCTAGCGGGAGCGGCTTCTACGAGCAGTACTTC. This sequence encodes CASSPWASGSGFYEQYF.

The gene calls are TRBV19 and TRBJ1-1, with 7 bases lining up with TRBD1. V shed 4 bases, J shed 0 bases, and the junction held 5 bases outside the gene matches. The length of the CDR3 is 15 residues. Germline CDR1 reads LNHDA; CDR2 reads SQIVND (reference sequence). The CDR3, as DNA: TGTGCCAGTAGTACCTCCGGGACAGTGAACACTGAAGCTTTCTTT. As protein: CASSTSGTVNTEAFF.

Only a few counts were recorded for this clone. V gene TRBV7-7 combines with J gene TRBJ1-4; TRBD1 aligns across 8 bases. J was trimmed by 3 bases and V by 5 bases; bases with no gene match: 5. The CDR3 covers 15 residues. Germline lookup yields CDR1 SSHAT and CDR2 FNYEAQ (reference sequence). Here the CDR3 reads CASSPGTGANEKLFF. The CDR3 DNA sequence: TGTGCCAGCAGCCCCGGGACAGGAGCTAATGAAAAACTGTTTTTT.

V usage is TRBV3-1 (or the pseudogene TRBV3-2) and J usage is TRBJ2-5; 10 nucleotides agree with TRBD2. V shed 3 bases, J shed 5 bases, and the junction held 3 bases outside the gene matches. CDR3 length equals 14 residues. Germline V CDR1 and CDR2: LGHDT, YNNKEL (reference sequence). CDR3 nucleotide sequence: TGTGCCAGCAGCCACCTAGCGGGAGATGAGACCCAGTACTTC. Protein sequence: CASSHLAGDETQYF.

This clone was found a few times. V gene TRBV19 combines with J gene TRBJ1-1; D might be TRBD1 (6 bases). Trimming removed 9 bases at V and 4 bases at J, with 9 bases between. Germline V CDR1 and CDR2: LNHDA, SQIVND (reference sequence). The CDR3 runs 11 residues. CDR3 loop: CASTGLTEAFF. The CDR3 nucleotides read TGTGCCAGCACAGGGCTCACTGAAGCTTTCTTT.

J is TRBJ1-1 and V is TRBV5-1, with 8 bases matching TRBD1. There are 17 residues in the CDR3. Germline trimming cut 3 bases from V and 0 bases from J; bases unmatched to any gene: 10. The germline V gene has CDR1 SGHRS and CDR2 YFSETQ. The chain's CDR3 is CASSSQGQGFLNTEAFF. The CDR3 nucleotides are TGCGCCAGCAGCTCCCAAGGACAGGGATTTTTGAACACTGAAGCTTTCTTT.

The CDR3 sequence is CASSLVGGETQYF. The CDR3 DNA is TGTGCCAGCAGCTTAGTCGGCGGAGAGACCCAGTACTTC. The V gene is TRBV7-2, the J gene TRBJ2-5, with D hard to call. The CDR3 is made up of 13 amino acids. With 1 base removed from V and 4 bases from J, the gap between germline ends came to 7 bases. Germline CDR1 reads SGHTA; CDR2 reads FQGNSA.

The chain couples TRBV5-5 to TRBJ2-7, with TRBD1 matching 9 bases. V shed 4 bases and J 3 bases; nucleotides not matched to a gene: 8. The CDR3 consists of 15 residues. Germline CDR1 and CDR2: SGHKS and YYEKEE (reference sequence). CDR3 loop: CASSQAGQGNYEQYF. The CDR3 DNA reads as TGTGCCAGCAGCCAAGCGGGACAGGGAAACTACGAGCAGTACTTC.

The chain joins TRBV29-1 to TRBJ2-6; TRBD1 matches at 8 bases. V shed 5 bases, J shed 4 bases, and the junction held 16 bases outside the gene matches. The CDR3 spans 18 residues. Germline CDR1 reads SQVTM; CDR2 reads ANQGSEA. CDR3 nucleotides: TGCAGCGTTAAGACGACAGGGGCGGCTTCTCGGGGGGCCAACGTCCTGACTTTC. Amino acid sequence: CSVKTTGAASRGANVLTF.

This chain connects TRBV27 to TRBJ2-1; tentatively, D is TRBD2 (6 bases). The CDR3 contains 14 residues. Trimming stripped 4 bases from V and 4 bases from J, with 11 bases between. The germline V gene has CDR1 MNHEY and CDR2 SMNVEV (reference sequence). The CDR3 coding sequence is TGTGCCAGCAGTTCGGGACTTTTATACAATGAGCAGTTCTTC. It yields the protein CASSSGLLYNEQFF.

This sequence joins TRBV7-9 and TRBJ1-1; the D is unclear. V was trimmed by 5 bases and J by 1 base, leaving 8 bases between them. Germline CDR1 SEHNR, CDR2 FQNEAQ (reference sequence). This CDR3 is 13 amino acids long. CDR3 loop: CASSLERNTEAFF. CDR3 nucleotides: TGTGCCAGCAGCCTTGAGAGGAACACTGAAGCTTTCTTT.